Described below is a single T cell receptor beta chain sequence and its context. The sample originates from a study of CD8 T cells in Susac syndrome. With random hexamers, roughly 0.45 to 1 ug RNA was reverse transcribed. TCRdb recomputed calls from the immunoSEQ multiplex PCR reads with MiXCR, one row per CDR3 protein. The repertoire holds about 300,000 distinct CDR3 sequences, with approximately 90% as singletons. Germline loops: CDR1 KGHSY, CDR2 FQNENV. V lost 0 bases and J 2 bases, leaving 7 bases between the germline ends. This CDR3 has 14 amino acids. The clonotype originates from a human donor with multiple sclerosis. This chain connects TRBV16 to TRBJ1-1; D gene unclear. Sequencing input: CD8+ T cells from PBMCs. The CDR3 bases are TGTGCCAGCAGCCAATCCTTCTCCAACACTGAAGCTTTCTTT. Amino acids: CASSQSFSNTEAFF.